The rows below give T cell receptor beta chains drawn from one sample of a study of blood T cell repertoires in COVID-19. Produced via immunoSEQ multiplex PCR; TCRdb's table is partial and in-frame only. The table shows about 250,000 clones, with more than 65% occurring only once. The sample taken for sequencing was peripheral blood. These receptors came from a person aged 70 to 79 with COVID-19, enrolled during active disease. CDR3s include the opening cysteine and the closing phenylalanine or tryptophan. Each record gives: clone size, J gene, CDR3 length, V gene, D gene, CDR3 DNA, CDR3 protein. D genes are given only for firm matches. Rows may omit the clone size; those that give it use once, few, many or a size class.

clone size: .; J gene: TRBJ1-2; CDR3 length: 13; V gene: TRBV19; D gene: .; CDR3 DNA: TGTGCCAGTAACCTCAACGGGGGGGATGGCTACACCTTC; CDR3 protein: CASNLNGGDGYTF
clone size: .; J gene: TRBJ2-3; CDR3 length: 15; V gene: TRBV11-2; D gene: TRBD2; CDR3 DNA: TGTGCCAGCAGCCGCGGGACTAGTGAAACAGATACGCAGTATTTT; CDR3 protein: CASSRGTSETDTQYF
clone size: .; J gene: TRBJ1-1; CDR3 length: 18; V gene: TRBV19; D gene: .; CDR3 DNA: TGTGCCAGTTTAAAATTAAACCACCGCGGGTTGGGGAACACTGAAGCTTTCTTT; CDR3 protein: CASLKLNHRGLGNTEAFF
clone size: .; J gene: TRBJ1-1; CDR3 length: 14; V gene: TRBV15; D gene: TRBD1; CDR3 DNA: TGTGCCACCAGCGGGGGACAGGGGGACACTGAAGCTTTCTTT; CDR3 protein: CATSGGQGDTEAFF
clone size: .; J gene: TRBJ2-5; CDR3 length: 15; V gene: TRBV7-9; D gene: .; CDR3 DNA: TGTGCCAGCAGCTTAGGTCAGCGCGGCGGGGAGACCCAGTACTTC; CDR3 protein: CASSLGQRGGETQYF
clone size: .; J gene: TRBJ2-2; CDR3 length: 16; V gene: TRBV4-3; D gene: TRBD2; CDR3 DNA: TGCGCCAGCAGCCAAGGGGTGGCGGGGGTCACCGGGGAGCTGTTTTTT; CDR3 protein: CASSQGVAGVTGELFF
clone size: once; J gene: TRBJ2-5; CDR3 length: 14; V gene: TRBV11-3; D gene: TRBD1; CDR3 DNA: TGTGCCAGCAGCTCAGGACAGGGGTCGGAGACCCAGTACTTC; CDR3 protein: CASSSGQGSETQYF
clone size: .; J gene: TRBJ2-2; CDR3 length: 15; V gene: TRBV5-1; D gene: .; CDR3 DNA: TGCGCCAGCAGCTTCACAAGTACGAACACCGGGGAGCTGTTTTTT; CDR3 protein: CASSFTSTNTGELFF
clone size: .; J gene: TRBJ1-2; CDR3 length: 15; V gene: TRBV3-1/TRBV3-2; D gene: .; CDR3 DNA: TGTGCCAGCAGCCGCGGGCCTTCCGGGGGCTATGGCTACACCTTC; CDR3 protein: CASSRGPSGGYGYTF
clone size: .; J gene: TRBJ2-1; CDR3 length: 15; V gene: TRBV5-5; D gene: TRBD1; CDR3 DNA: TGTGCCAGCAGCTTGGAGGACAGGGGTTTGAATGAGCAGTTCTTC; CDR3 protein: CASSLEDRGLNEQFF
clone size: once; J gene: TRBJ2-5; CDR3 length: 13; V gene: TRBV9; D gene: .; CDR3 DNA: TGTGCCAGCAGCGTGGGGGGAAGCGAGACCCAGTACTTC; CDR3 protein: CASSVGGSETQYF
clone size: .; J gene: TRBJ1-5; CDR3 length: 16; V gene: TRBV16; D gene: TRBD1; CDR3 DNA: TGTGCCAGCAGCCGTTACCTTGACAGGGCTAATCAGCCCCAGCATTTT; CDR3 protein: CASSRYLDRANQPQHF
clone size: .; J gene: TRBJ1-6; CDR3 length: 15; V gene: TRBV19; D gene: .; CDR3 DNA: TGTGCCAGTAGTGACAACAGGGTGTGGAATTCACCCCTCCACTTT; CDR3 protein: CASSDNRVWNSPLHF
clone size: .; J gene: TRBJ1-2; CDR3 length: 15; V gene: TRBV7-8; D gene: TRBD1; CDR3 DNA: TGTGCCAGCAGCCCAGGGACAGGGGGTAACTATGGCTACACCTTC; CDR3 protein: CASSPGTGGNYGYTF
clone size: .; J gene: TRBJ2-1; CDR3 length: 11; V gene: TRBV10-3; D gene: .; CDR3 DNA: TGTGCCATCAGCGAACATAATGAGCAGTTCTTC; CDR3 protein: CAISEHNEQFF
clone size: .; J gene: TRBJ1-2; CDR3 length: 18; V gene: TRBV5-1; D gene: TRBD1; CDR3 DNA: TGCGCCAGCAGCTCACAAGACAGGGGAGGTGACTCTAACTATGGCTACACCTTC; CDR3 protein: CASSSQDRGGDSNYGYTF
clone size: .; J gene: TRBJ1-2; CDR3 length: 18; V gene: TRBV19; D gene: TRBD1; CDR3 DNA: TGTGCCAGTTTGCTTTCCGTGGGGGCGCGAGACAGGGCCTATGGCTACACCTTC; CDR3 protein: CASLLSVGARDRAYGYTF
clone size: .; J gene: TRBJ2-1; CDR3 length: 16; V gene: TRBV5-1; D gene: TRBD2; CDR3 DNA: TGCGCCAGCAGCTTGGTGTTAGCGGGGGGGCCCCATGAGCAGTTCTTC; CDR3 protein: CASSLVLAGGPHEQFF
clone size: .; J gene: TRBJ2-7; CDR3 length: 13; V gene: TRBV6-5; D gene: .; CDR3 DNA: TGTGCCAGCAGTCGAGGGAGGAACCACGAGCAGTACTTC; CDR3 protein: CASSRGRNHEQYF
clone size: .; J gene: TRBJ2-7; CDR3 length: 14; V gene: TRBV6-5; D gene: .; CDR3 DNA: TGTGCCAGCAGGGTGACGTCGAGGTCTCGGGAGCAGTACTTC; CDR3 protein: CASRVTSRSREQYF
clone size: .; J gene: TRBJ1-6; CDR3 length: 16; V gene: TRBV28; D gene: .; CDR3 DNA: TGTGCCAGCAGTTTCGACAGGAGGTCCTATAATTCACCCCTCCACTTT; CDR3 protein: CASSFDRRSYNSPLHF
clone size: .; J gene: TRBJ2-7; CDR3 length: 13; V gene: TRBV5-5; D gene: .; CDR3 DNA: TGTGCCAGCAGCTTGTCCGAGGGATACGAGCAGTACTTC; CDR3 protein: CASSLSEGYEQYF
clone size: .; J gene: TRBJ2-7; CDR3 length: 16; V gene: TRBV19; D gene: .; CDR3 DNA: TGTGCCAGTAGTGCCCGCGGGACTCTGCAGTCCTACGAGCAGTACTTC; CDR3 protein: CASSARGTLQSYEQYF
clone size: .; J gene: TRBJ2-7; CDR3 length: 16; V gene: TRBV19; D gene: .; CDR3 DNA: TGTGCCAGTAGTCGTCCCAGCCCCCAGGGCTCCTACGAGCAGTACTTC; CDR3 protein: CASSRPSPQGSYEQYF
clone size: .; J gene: TRBJ2-1; CDR3 length: 14; V gene: TRBV2; D gene: .; CDR3 DNA: TGTGCCAGCAGTGAAGAGAGGTCCTACAATGAGCAGTTCTTC; CDR3 protein: CASSEERSYNEQFF
clone size: .; J gene: TRBJ2-2; CDR3 length: 15; V gene: TRBV24-1; D gene: TRBD2; CDR3 DNA: TGTGCCACCGGATCACCGGGACTAGCAACCGGGGAGCTGTTTTTT; CDR3 protein: CATGSPGLATGELFF
clone size: .; J gene: TRBJ2-1; CDR3 length: 17; V gene: TRBV9; D gene: TRBD2; CDR3 DNA: TGTGCCAGCAGCGTAGAGCAGGCGGGGGGGGCGTACAATGAGCAGTTCTTC; CDR3 protein: CASSVEQAGGAYNEQFF
clone size: .; J gene: TRBJ2-3; CDR3 length: 16; V gene: TRBV7-8; D gene: TRBD2; CDR3 DNA: TGTGCCAGCAGCTTGGCCCCTAGCGGGAACGCAGATACGCAGTATTTT; CDR3 protein: CASSLAPSGNADTQYF
clone size: .; J gene: TRBJ1-5; CDR3 length: 15; V gene: TRBV19; D gene: TRBD1; CDR3 DNA: TGTGCCAGTAGTATAGGTGGACAGGGCAATCAGCCCCAGCATTTT; CDR3 protein: CASSIGGQGNQPQHF
clone size: .; J gene: TRBJ2-7; CDR3 length: 15; V gene: TRBV7-2; D gene: TRBD2; CDR3 DNA: TGTGCCAGCAGCCAGAGCGGGAGGGCCGAGTACGAGCAGTACTTC; CDR3 protein: CASSQSGRAEYEQYF
clone size: few; J gene: TRBJ1-5; CDR3 length: 14; V gene: TRBV28; D gene: TRBD1; CDR3 DNA: TGTGCCAGCAGGGCAGGGGGCGAGAATCAGCCCCAGCATTTT; CDR3 protein: CASRAGGENQPQHF
clone size: .; J gene: TRBJ1-2; CDR3 length: 13; V gene: TRBV24-1; D gene: .; CDR3 DNA: TGTGCCACCAGTGATCCAGGTTCGTACGGCTACACCTTC; CDR3 protein: CATSDPGSYGYTF
clone size: .; J gene: TRBJ1-4; CDR3 length: 14; V gene: TRBV30; D gene: TRBD1; CDR3 DNA: TGTGCCTGGAGTCCGATAACAGGGGAAGAAAAACTGTTTTTT; CDR3 protein: CAWSPITGEEKLFF
clone size: .; J gene: TRBJ2-7; CDR3 length: 21; V gene: TRBV27; D gene: TRBD2; CDR3 DNA: TGTGCCAGCAGTTTCCGCACCGGCAGGGGATCGGGACTAGCGGTTCCCTACGAGCAGTACTTC; CDR3 protein: CASSFRTGRGSGLAVPYEQYF
clone size: few; J gene: TRBJ2-2; CDR3 length: 16; V gene: TRBV5-1; D gene: TRBD1; CDR3 DNA: TGCGCCAGCAGCTTGGGGGACAGGGGGCCCACCGGGGAGCTGTTTTTT; CDR3 protein: CASSLGDRGPTGELFF
clone size: .; J gene: TRBJ1-3; CDR3 length: 15; V gene: TRBV5-5; D gene: .; CDR3 DNA: TGTGCCAGCAGGCTCGGGGGGATCTCTGGAAACACCATATATTTT; CDR3 protein: CASRLGGISGNTIYF
clone size: few; J gene: TRBJ1-1; CDR3 length: 13; V gene: TRBV29-1; D gene: TRBD1; CDR3 DNA: TGCAGCGTACAACAGGGGACGTGGACTGAAGCTTTCTTT; CDR3 protein: CSVQQGTWTEAFF
clone size: .; J gene: TRBJ1-6; CDR3 length: 16; V gene: TRBV19; D gene: .; CDR3 DNA: TGTGCCAGTACCCCCTCGGACAGCTCCTATAATTCACCCCTCCACTTT; CDR3 protein: CASTPSDSSYNSPLHF
clone size: .; J gene: TRBJ2-5; CDR3 length: 14; V gene: TRBV6-5; D gene: TRBD2; CDR3 DNA: TGTGCCAGCATCGAAGGACTAGCGGTACCGACCCAGTACTTC; CDR3 protein: CASIEGLAVPTQYF
clone size: few; J gene: TRBJ2-7; CDR3 length: 15; V gene: TRBV6-2/TRBV6-3; D gene: TRBD2; CDR3 DNA: TGTGCCAGCAGTCGATTTAGCGGGAGGCCCCACGAGCAGTACTTC; CDR3 protein: CASSRFSGRPHEQYF
clone size: few; J gene: TRBJ2-3; CDR3 length: 14; V gene: TRBV15; D gene: .; CDR3 DNA: TGTGCCACCAGCAGAGCTGCGGGGACGGATACGCAGTATTTT; CDR3 protein: CATSRAAGTDTQYF
clone size: once; J gene: TRBJ2-5; CDR3 length: 18; V gene: TRBV29-1; D gene: TRBD1; CDR3 DNA: TGCAGCGTGGACGGGACAGCCTCGTCATTCACGTACCAAGAGACCCAGTACTTC; CDR3 protein: CSVDGTASSFTYQETQYF
clone size: few; J gene: TRBJ2-7; CDR3 length: 15; V gene: TRBV7-2; D gene: TRBD1; CDR3 DNA: TGTGCCAGCAGCTTAGCAGGGACAGGGGGTGACGAGCAGTACTTC; CDR3 protein: CASSLAGTGGDEQYF
clone size: .; J gene: TRBJ1-2; CDR3 length: 12; V gene: TRBV29-1; D gene: .; CDR3 DNA: TGCAGCGGTTCGGGTAGTATGAATGGCTACACCTTC; CDR3 protein: CSGSGSMNGYTF
clone size: .; J gene: TRBJ2-3; CDR3 length: 16; V gene: TRBV5-1; D gene: .; CDR3 DNA: TGCGCCAGCAGCTTGCAGACGGGGGGCCTGACAGATACGCAGTATTTT; CDR3 protein: CASSLQTGGLTDTQYF
clone size: .; J gene: TRBJ2-4; CDR3 length: 14; V gene: TRBV5-6; D gene: .; CDR3 DNA: TGTGCCAGCAGCTTGGACAAGGCCAAAAACATTCAGTACTTC; CDR3 protein: CASSLDKAKNIQYF
clone size: .; J gene: TRBJ1-3; CDR3 length: 11; V gene: TRBV5-8; D gene: .; CDR3 DNA: TGTGCCAGCAGCCCGGGAAACACCATATATTTT; CDR3 protein: CASSPGNTIYF
clone size: .; J gene: TRBJ2-5; CDR3 length: 12; V gene: TRBV3-1/TRBV3-2; D gene: .; CDR3 DNA: TGTGCCAGCAGCCACACAGAAGAGACCCAGTACTTC; CDR3 protein: CASSHTEETQYF